This T cell receptor (beta chain) was found in a study of spatial heterogeneity in lung cancer. Study-wide background: Donation came from some 73 patients with untreated early-stage non-small cell lung cancer. Combinations of a unique TCR and a UMI were tallied in raw reads, and on average each appeared more than ten times. General study results and limits: There were more appearances of ubiquitous expanded tumor TCRs in blood at resection than at follow-up.

Time point meaning: blood at routine non-recurrence follow-up after resection. From tumor, nontumor lung or frozen PBMC, whole RNA was taken unsorted for sequencing. Unique molecular identifiers tagged every individual TCR cDNA molecule. Using its own MiXCR run on the 5' RACE reads, TCRdb lists one record per CDR3 protein. The data contain about 26,000 distinct CDR3 sequences, around 5.9% of them singletons. The CDR3 loop spans 15 amino acids. V lost 4 bases and J lost 1, with 14 bases in between. Germline V gene data show CDR1 as MGHRA and CDR2 as YSYEKL. This clonotype was observed at least ten times. Antigen unknown.

The source is a male donor with early-stage non-small cell lung cancer. This chain joins TRBV4-1 and TRBJ2-7; tentatively, D is TRBD1 or TRBD2 (5 bases each). Sequencing used PBMCs, obtained at follow-up. CDR3 nucleotides: TGCGCCAGCAGCCCCGGGACGACTCTTTCCTACGAGCAGTACGTC. It codes for CASSPGTTLSYEQYV.